This TCR beta chain was observed in a study of blood T cell repertoires in COVID-19. Study in general: In each case, the material was cDNA or gDNA derived from T cells, B-cell-depleted T cells, or PBMCs.

V lost 5 bases, J lost 0 bases, and 16 bases stayed unmatched. There are 19 residues in the CDR3. The germline CDR1 and CDR2 sequences are LNHDA and SQIVND (reference sequence). Libraries were prepared by immunoSEQ multiplex PCR; TCRdb keeps only in-frame clonotypes and omits some of them. The sample lists hundreds of thousands of clones, 80% to 90% occurring once. The sequencing input was peripheral blood. The clonotype was recovered from a woman aged 25 to 39 with active or convalescent COVID-19. The chain links TRBV19 to TRBJ1-5; 7 bases fit TRBD1. The CDR3 DNA reads as TGTGCCAGTAGTCTAGGGGGCCCGGGGACTCGCTATAGCAATCAGCCCCAGCATTTT. Its translation is CASSLGGPGTRYSNQPQHF.